This T cell receptor (beta chain) was identified in a study of T cell responses to AZD1222 COVID-19 vaccine. The CDR3 consists of 16 residues. Germline V gene data show CDR1 as MNHEY and CDR2 as SVGEGT. Trimming removed 7 bases at V and 4 bases at J, with 22 bases between. The table came from immunoSEQ multiplex PCR; TCRdb's copy has only in-frame clones and leaves some out. The sample consists of approximately 120,000 clones, 75% to 90% of them appearing once. The rearrangement uses TRBV6-2 or TRBV6-3 and TRBJ1-1, with a possible D match to TRBD1 (6 bases). The clonotype comes from an adult in good health. Sequencing used peripheral blood, obtained on day 0 of AZD1222 vaccination. The CDR3 DNA sequence: TGTGCCAGCAACCCTCCCCCGGGGGGCGCAGGCACTGAAGCTTTCTTT. Its protein product is CASNPPPGGAGTEAFF.